This paragraph reports one TCR beta chain. Antigen: not known. This specimen comes from a study of T cell repertoires in ileal Crohn's disease. Study-wide background: At surgery, about 38% of patients smoked, with median disease duration approximately 7.3 years.

Profiling relied on immunoSEQ multiplex PCR, and the TCRdb table lists in-frame clones only, not all of them. Among some 11,000 clones listed, approximately 79% were seen once. Germline values: CDR1 SQVTM, CDR2 ANQGSEA. This CDR3 contains 14 residues. V shed 8 bases and J shed 4 bases, with 18 bases lying between them. Time point defined: neoterminal ileum biopsy at postoperative endoscopy, about 6 months after surgery. Study results and caveats: Compared with non-smokers, active smokers at surgery showed more clonal expansions. Postoperative endoscopy occurred within one year, median about 7.5 months.

This sequence joins TRBV29-1 and TRBJ1-3; D not resolved. The receptor's source is an adult with Crohn's disease. Input material: ileal tissue. The CDR3 bases are TGCAGCATTGTGTCAGGACTGTCCGGAAACACCATATATTTT. Translation: CSIVSGLSGNTIYF.